Reported below is one T cell receptor (beta chain). Its cognate antigen is unknown. A read error may account for a junction end that differs from germline. There are 16 residues in the CDR3. Germline CDR1 MNHEY, CDR2 SMNVEV (reference sequence). These data originate in a study of cytomegalovirus exposure and HLA in healthy donors. Study context: A prior study identified approximately 110 million unique TCR beta sequences from around 180 million T cells. Overall study results and limits: By a later analysis, the bulk of CMV-associated TCR beta chains appeared HLA-restricted. The authors enumerated over 150 TCR beta chains as linked to cytomegalovirus.

Vbeta (60) and Jbeta (13) primers were used in the PCR. The data were produced by immunoSEQ multiplex PCR, yet TCRdb's version contains in-frame clones alone and is incomplete. The data show about 100,000 clones, with roughly 80% seen just once and less than 0.95% held by the top ten. The sequenced sample was PBMCs. The chain links TRBV27 to TRBJ2-2, with 10 bases matching TRBD2. This TCR was sampled from a woman aged 60-75 years in good health and CMV-seronegative. The CDR3 here is CASSLSSGSITGELFF. For the CDR3, the DNA is TGTGCCAGCAGTCTATCTAGCGGGAGCATTACCGGGGAGCTGTTTTTT.